The rows below give T cell receptor beta chains drawn from one sample of a study of shared clonotypes between healthy human individuals. Repertoires were generated with immunoSEQ multiplex PCR, while TCRdb's copy carries only in-frame clones and drops some. Of millions of clones in the sample, about 95% were seen once. Sequencing was carried out using naive CD8+ T cells sorted from blood. These receptors came from a man between 18 and 29 years old in good health. Each CDR3 is given with its conserved first and last residue. D genes are given only for firm matches. Expanded clones are given a class, and other clones once, few, many or no size at all.

clone size	V gene	J gene	D gene	CDR3 protein	CDR3 DNA
once	TRBV25-1	TRBJ2-7	TRBD1	CASTGTGLSYEQYF	TGTGCCAGCACCGGGACAGGCCTCTCCTACGAGCAGTACTTC
-	TRBV27	TRBJ2-1	TRBD2	CASSFTGGDNEQFF	TGTGCCAGCAGTTTTACGGGAGGGGACAATGAGCAGTTCTTC
-	TRBV6-1	TRBJ1-2	-	CASSKGEIGIYGYTF	TGTGCCAGCAGCAAAGGGGAAATCGGAATCTATGGCTACACCTTC
-	TRBV7-7	TRBJ2-1	-	CASSLDRDSYNEQFF	TGTGCTAGCAGCTTAGACCGAGATTCCTACAATGAGCAGTTCTTC
-	TRBV27	TRBJ2-3	-	CASSLNFVLRTATDTQYF	TGTGCCAGCAGTTTAAATTTTGTCCTCAGAACAGCCACAGATACGCAGTATTTT
-	TRBV5-1	TRBJ2-3	TRBD2	CASLAGGLRDTQYF	TGCGCCAGTCTAGCGGGAGGTCTTCGAGATACGCAGTATTTT
-	TRBV11-3	TRBJ2-3	-	CASSFSGDTQYF	TGTGCCAGCAGCTTTAGTGGAGATACGCAGTATTTT
-	TRBV28	TRBJ1-4	-	CASSLNGWDEKLFF	TGTGCCAGCAGTTTAAACGGGTGGGACGAAAAACTGTTTTTT
-	TRBV11-2	TRBJ2-3	TRBD2	CASSPGDAGVGTDTQYF	TGTGCCAGCAGCCCCGGCGACGCGGGAGTGGGAACAGATACGCAGTATTTT
-	TRBV11-2	TRBJ2-3	-	CASTDRGGGTDTQYF	TGTGCCAGCACCGACCGAGGCGGGGGCACAGATACGCAGTATTTT
-	TRBV5-6	TRBJ2-1	TRBD2	CASSSPLAGGHNEQFF	TGTGCCAGCAGCTCCCCGCTAGCGGGGGGGCATAATGAGCAGTTCTTC
-	TRBV29-1	TRBJ2-1	-	CRVQGSSNEQFF	TGCAGGGTACAAGGGAGTAGCAATGAGCAGTTCTTC
once	TRBV7-9	TRBJ1-1	-	CASSLLLGPGTEAFF	TGTGCCAGCAGCTTATTACTCGGACCGGGCACTGAAGCTTTCTTT
-	TRBV7-9	TRBJ1-1	-	CASSPGPQRGGSNTEAFF	TGTGCCAGCAGCCCGGGACCCCAACGGGGTGGTTCGAACACTGAAGCTTTCTTT
-	TRBV6-6	TRBJ2-1	TRBD2	CASSRDYLYNEQFF	TGTGCCAGCAGCCGGGACTACCTATACAATGAGCAGTTCTTC
-	TRBV19	TRBJ1-2	-	CASSVLSDVNYGYTF	TGTGCCAGTAGTGTACTCTCCGATGTTAACTATGGCTACACCTTC
-	TRBV27	TRBJ1-6	TRBD1	CASSRGTEPNSPLHF	TGTGCCAGCAGTCGAGGGACAGAGCCAAATTCACCCCTCCACTTT
-	TRBV7-9	TRBJ2-3	-	CASSSLLGSTDTQYF	TGTGCCAGCAGCTCCCTTCTTGGGAGCACAGATACGCAGTATTTT
-	TRBV5-1	TRBJ2-7	TRBD1	CASSLAKTGGSYEQYF	TGCGCCAGCAGCTTGGCCAAAACAGGGGGCTCCTACGAGCAGTACTTC
-	TRBV10-2	TRBJ1-5	-	CASSESRDSEPQHF	TGCGCCAGCAGTGAGTCACGGGATAGCGAGCCCCAGCATTTT
-	TRBV5-1	TRBJ2-7	-	CASSLGSDGVGAKQVFEQYF	TGCGCCAGCAGCTTGGGATCGGACGGTGTAGGGGCTAAGCAGGTCTTCGAGCAGTACTTC
-	TRBV6-5	TRBJ2-7	-	CASSYSAGNPMDEQYF	TGTGCCAGCAGTTACTCCGCCGGGAACCCTATGGACGAGCAGTACTTC
-	TRBV18	TRBJ1-1	-	CASSPYFGQTEAFF	TGTGCCAGCTCACCATATTTTGGGCAGACTGAAGCTTTCTTT
-	TRBV23-1	TRBJ2-7	TRBD2	CASSAKQNLGLAGNFHEQYF	TGCGCCAGCAGCGCTAAACAGAACCTCGGACTAGCGGGAAATTTCCACGAGCAGTACTTC
-	TRBV28	TRBJ1-1	-	CASSLGGSMTEAFF	TGTGCCAGCAGTTTGGGGGGGTCCATGACTGAAGCTTTCTTT
-	TRBV27	TRBJ2-1	TRBD1	CASGDRGHWDEQFF	TGTGCCAGCGGGGACAGGGGGCATTGGGATGAGCAGTTCTTC
-	TRBV7-9	TRBJ2-3	TRBD2	CASSSGTSGGTDTQYF	TGTGCCAGCAGCTCCGGGACTAGCGGGGGAACAGATACGCAGTATTTT
-	TRBV7-9	TRBJ1-5	-	CASSPEEEWDQPQHF	TGTGCCAGCAGCCCCGAGGAGGAATGGGATCAGCCCCAGCATTTT
-	TRBV9	TRBJ1-1	-	CASGRDGLPPLNTEAFF	TGTGCCAGCGGGCGGGACGGACTACCCCCCTTGAACACTGAAGCTTTCTTT
-	TRBV28	TRBJ2-1	TRBD2	CASSGGTSDPPGYEQFF	TGTGCCAGCAGTGGGGGGACTAGCGATCCTCCAGGCTATGAGCAGTTCTTC
once	TRBV27	TRBJ2-1	-	CASSPSQGPAPHEQFF	TGTGCCAGCAGTCCCTCCCAGGGCCCCGCCCCGCATGAGCAGTTCTTC
-	TRBV9	TRBJ1-6	-	CASSGSGPLHF	TGTGCCAGCAGCGGTTCGGGACCCCTCCACTTT
-	TRBV6-4	TRBJ1-4	TRBD1	CASSDSGTGREGNEKLFF	TGTGCCAGCAGTGACTCGGGGACAGGGAGGGAAGGTAATGAAAAACTGTTTTTT
-	TRBV4-3	TRBJ1-1	-	CASSQVAGAAVGGTEAFF	TGCGCCAGCAGCCAAGTTGCAGGGGCTGCGGTCGGGGGCACTGAAGCTTTCTTT
-	TRBV2	TRBJ2-2	TRBD2	CASSRTQLAGVATGELFF	TGTGCCAGCAGTCGAACTCAATTAGCGGGAGTTGCGACCGGGGAGCTGTTTTTT
-	TRBV9	TRBJ2-3	-	CASSGLLGSSTDTQYF	TGTGCCAGCAGCGGACTACTGGGTTCTAGCACAGATACGCAGTATTTT
once	TRBV4-3	TRBJ1-4	-	CASSQDQVYEKLFF	TGCGCCAGCAGCCAAGATCAAGTGTATGAAAAACTGTTTTTT
-	TRBV21-1	TRBJ2-7	-	CASSTRTFNYEQYF	TGTGCCAGCAGCACCCGGACATTCAATTACGAGCAGTACTTC
-	TRBV11-3	TRBJ2-7	-	CASSGLDNEQYF	TGTGCCAGCAGCGGCCTGGACAACGAGCAGTACTTC
-	TRBV27	TRBJ2-1	TRBD1	CASSPDPGTGTNEQFF	TGTGCCAGCAGTCCCGATCCCGGGACAGGGACCAATGAGCAGTTCTTC
-	TRBV10-3	TRBJ1-1	-	CAISPSQFEAFF	TGTGCCATCAGCCCCTCGCAGTTTGAAGCTTTCTTT